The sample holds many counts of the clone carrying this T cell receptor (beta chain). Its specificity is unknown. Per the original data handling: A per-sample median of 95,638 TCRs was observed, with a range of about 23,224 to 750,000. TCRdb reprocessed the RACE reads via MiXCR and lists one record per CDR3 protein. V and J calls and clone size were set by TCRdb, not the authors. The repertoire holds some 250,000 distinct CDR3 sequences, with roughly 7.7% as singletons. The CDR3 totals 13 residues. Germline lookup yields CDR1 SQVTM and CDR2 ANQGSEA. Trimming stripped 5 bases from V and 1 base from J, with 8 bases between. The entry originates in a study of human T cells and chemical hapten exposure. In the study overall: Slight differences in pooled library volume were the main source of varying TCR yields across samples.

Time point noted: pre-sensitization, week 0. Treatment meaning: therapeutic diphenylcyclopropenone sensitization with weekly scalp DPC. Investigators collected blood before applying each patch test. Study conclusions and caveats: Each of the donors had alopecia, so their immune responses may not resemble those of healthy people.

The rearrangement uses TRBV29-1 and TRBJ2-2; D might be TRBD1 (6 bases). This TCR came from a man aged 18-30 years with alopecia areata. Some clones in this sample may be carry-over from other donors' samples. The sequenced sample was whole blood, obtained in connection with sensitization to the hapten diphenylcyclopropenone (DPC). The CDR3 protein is CSVRTVNTGELFF. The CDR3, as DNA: TGCAGCGTTAGGACAGTGAACACCGGGGAGCTGTTTTTT.